These T cell receptor beta chains were read from a single sample in a study of shared clonotypes between healthy human individuals. TCRdb keeps only in-frame clones here, not all; method: immunoSEQ multiplex PCR. The sample records some 2 million clones, 85% to 95% being singletons. Sample: naive CD8+ T cells sorted from blood. The receptors here all came from a man aged 18-30 years in good health. CDR3s include the opening cysteine and the closing phenylalanine or tryptophan. Fields, in order: CDR3 protein, CDR3 DNA, D gene, V gene, J gene, clone size. A D gene is named only where the DNA matches it firmly. Clone sizes are given selectively: once, few, many, or a class where the clone is expanded.

CASSLESSDSFNQPQHF	TGTGCCAGCAGCTTAGAATCATCCGACAGCTTTAATCAGCCCCAGCATTTT	NA	TRBV7-8	TRBJ1-5	once
CASSQSRGETQYF	TGCGCCAGCAGCCAATCCAGGGGGGAGACCCAGTACTTC	TRBD1	TRBV4-1	TRBJ2-5	NA
CASSFGLAGGLHNEQFF	TGTGCCAGCAGCTTCGGACTAGCGGGAGGGCTTCACAATGAGCAGTTCTTC	TRBD2	TRBV7-8	TRBJ2-1	NA
CASSPGLAGVYEQYF	TGCGCCAGCAGCCCGGGACTAGCGGGAGTCTACGAGCAGTACTTC	TRBD2	TRBV4-1	TRBJ2-7	NA
CASSQESGAQGETQYF	TGCGCCAGCAGCCAAGAATCGGGGGCGCAAGGGGAGACCCAGTACTTC	NA	TRBV4-1	TRBJ2-5	NA
CASSEAIGGGGEQYF	TGTGCCAGCAGTGAAGCGATAGGGGGAGGGGGCGAGCAGTACTTC	NA	TRBV6-1	TRBJ2-7	NA
CATLGSGTQLGAGGYTF	TGTGCCACCCTAGGGTCGGGGACGCAGCTCGGTGCAGGCGGCTACACCTTC	NA	TRBV19	TRBJ1-2	NA
CASSLGGGTNEKLFF	TGTGCCAGCAGCTTAGGTGGGGGGACTAATGAAAAACTGTTTTTT	NA	TRBV7-9	TRBJ1-4	NA
CASSLTLSYEQYF	TGTGCCAGCAGCCTGACCCTCTCCTACGAGCAGTACTTC	NA	TRBV27	TRBJ2-7	NA
CASSLLGPEQYF	TGTGCCAGCAGTTTACTAGGTCCCGAGCAGTACTTC	NA	TRBV28	TRBJ2-7	NA
CASSPGLGPYNEQFF	TGTGCCAGCAGCCCAGGACTAGGACCCTACAATGAGCAGTTCTTC	TRBD2	TRBV7-9	TRBJ2-1	NA
CASGLPGTGLSNEQFF	TGTGCCAGCGGCTTACCCGGGACAGGGTTGTCCAATGAGCAGTTCTTC	TRBD1	TRBV7-2	TRBJ2-1	NA
CASSPEAGMNTGELFF	TGTGCCAGCAGCCCAGAGGCGGGGATGAACACCGGGGAGCTGTTTTTT	NA	TRBV7-6	TRBJ2-2	NA
CATRQNMNTEAFF	TGTGCCACAAGACAGAACATGAACACTGAAGCTTTCTTT	NA	TRBV19	TRBJ1-1	few
CASSQDLSQNYGYTF	TGCGCCAGCAGCCAAGATCTCTCGCAGAACTATGGCTACACCTTC	NA	TRBV4-1	TRBJ1-2	NA
CASSLYLESTDTQYF	TGTGCCAGCAGTTTATACCTAGAAAGCACAGATACGCAGTATTTT	NA	TRBV28	TRBJ2-3	NA
CASSVLGQLNTEAFF	TGTGCCAGCAGTGTATTGGGACAGTTGAACACTGAAGCTTTCTTT	TRBD1	TRBV6-1	TRBJ1-1	NA
CASSPIPGQGTTGELFF	TGTGCCAGCTCACCAATCCCGGGACAGGGTACCACCGGGGAGCTGTTTTTT	TRBD1	TRBV18	TRBJ2-2	NA